This T cell receptor (beta chain) was recovered during a study of T cells in Graves' hyperthyroidism and ophthalmopathy (dated by TCRdb to the late 2010s). With regard to the full study: Peripheral blood was sampled at the time of initial diagnosis, prior to any treatment. TCR V-J signatures able to tell the groups apart were searched for in a discovery cohort of 100 patients, of whom more than 40 had Graves' ophthalmopathy and some 60 had stable Graves' hyperthyroidism. After blood sampling, hyperthyroidism patients were treated with methimazole at a starting dose of 30 mg daily, and ophthalmopathy patients were treated with high-dose intravenous methylprednisolone. The approximately 97 discovery patients were randomly divided into training and test sets at a 7:3 ratio. In more than 5 Graves' hyperthyroidism patients, the study also compared T-cell repertoires from thyroid tissue with T-cell repertoires from blood. Whether ophthalmopathy could be predicted prospectively was tested in an independent validation cohort made up of about 18 hyperthyroidism patients plus 17 patients who later progressed to ophthalmopathy. The paper describes TCR Vbeta CDR3 sequencing of some 130 peripheral blood samples, made up of some 40 ophthalmopathy patients, approximately 76 hyperthyroidism patients and 17 progressor patients. Study-level results and caveats: A model built on a 13 V-J signature distinguished ophthalmopathy from stable hyperthyroidism, reaching roughly 88% sensitivity and 81.08% specificity in cross-validation and 80%/75% in testing. Sample size was not statistically predetermined, and blinding of investigators to group allocation was not performed. During validation, the model predicted progression to ophthalmopathy a median of approximately 7 months ahead of onset, with around 71% sensitivity and 72.22% specificity. Most expanded thyroid clonotypes (frequency above 0.001) were also detected in blood, a finding suggesting that blood repertoires may reflect thyroid immune responses.

The CDR3 covers 19 residues, taking in both the cysteine and the phenylalanine. Only the CDR3 DNA is retained, 57 bases long and in frame from the first base. Trimmed from V: 1 base; trimmed from J: 4 bases; junction bases lacking a gene match: 15. CDR1 and CDR2 (DFQATT, SNEGSKA) derive from the germline V gene (reference sequence). Ophthalmopathy patients had moderately to severely active disease, with a Clinical Activity Score of 3 or more, a NOSPECS grade of 4 or more, and a disease duration of less than 3 months. The study excluded patients with uncontrolled infections, other autoimmune diseases, pregnancy or lactation. Diagnoses relied on clinical symptoms, serum thyroxine and TRAb, thyroid ultrasound and orbital computed tomography. PBMCs were separated from roughly 10 ml of fresh peripheral blood using Ficoll-Paque density gradient centrifugation. Total RNA was extracted with Trizol reagent, and quality was checked on an Agilent 2100 Bioanalyzer.

Amplification of TCR beta CDR3 regions was carried out from RNA transcripts. The TCR CDR3 was subjected to a first round of RT-PCR using the HTBI primer set and the Qiagen OneStep RT-PCR kit. The libraries were constructed in a second round of multiplex PCR and then size-selected and purified. Paired-end sequencing of the libraries was performed with 100 bp reads on an Illumina HiSeq2000. The study's processing was this. SOAPnuke was used to process the raw data, removing reads that contained adapters or uncalled bases, had a mean Phred below 15, or lacked an exact match to the constant primer or identifier. COPE v1.2.5 was used to merge high-quality paired reads, and clonotypes were defined as unique nucleotide sequences. Clonotypes were aligned to IMGT TRBV, TRBD and TRBJ reference segments using MiTCR v1.1. The analysis was restricted to V-J combinations with a frequency above 0.0001, which together covered roughly 99% of the repertoires. A TCS score was defined as the ratio between F50 (clonal expansion) and ExV (chaos), using BLOSUM62-based TCRdist between CDR3 peptides within each V-J. Welch's t-statistics and random forest reduced just over 500 V-J features to 10 to 15, which were used in a naive Bayes classifier (R e1071). TCRdb passed the public sequencing reads through fastp at Q25 and MiXCR, retaining productive beta sequences. Each record represents a unique CDR3 protein, reported with the most common genes and DNA among its rows. TCRdb assigned the V and J calls; the authors' analysis was not used. This sample lists roughly 400,000 distinct CDR3 sequences; more than 13% were detected once. The ten most abundant clones make up over 25% of the sample.

As concerns this clonotype: Its binding antigen is unknown. The sample holds no much larger clone one base away, and base qualities are not on file.

Source material: blood. This clonotype was sampled from a man aged 45-65 years with Graves' ophthalmopathy. The sequence is built from TRBV20-1 and TRBJ2-1, with TRBD2 identical over 11 junction bases. CDR3 reads: CSARAGGFPTSGTYNEQFF. The DNA sequence is given as TGCAGTGCTAGAGCTGGGGGTTTCCCGACTAGCGGGACATACAATGAGCAGTTCTTC.